The rows below give T cell receptor beta chains drawn from one sample of a study of T cells after yellow fever vaccination. MiXCR was run by TCRdb on the 5' RACE reads, yielding one entry per CDR3 protein. The sample has more than 250,000 distinct CDR3 sequences, 6.8% seen once; the top ten hold roughly 19%. The starting material was PBMCs, obtained around 45 days after the first yellow fever vaccination. The receptors were sampled from a man aged 18 to 30 who received the YFV17D yellow fever vaccine. The CDR3 runs from the conserved cysteine through the conserved F or W. The D gene is left open where the match is weak. For some rows the clone size is stated as once, few or many, or as a class when expanded; others skip it.

clone_size	d_call	cdr3_length	v_call	j_call	cdr3_aa	cdr3_nt
many	NA	15	TRBV5-1	TRBJ1-4	CASSLDVATNEKLFF	TGCGCCAGCAGCTTGGATGTGGCAACTAATGAAAAACTGTTTTTT
once	TRBD2	16	TRBV7-8	TRBJ2-7	CASSPRVAGGPNEQYF	TGTGCCAGCAGCCCTAGGGTGGCGGGGGGGCCCAACGAGCAGTACTTC
many	TRBD1	15	TRBV2	TRBJ2-7	CASSEGTGLYYEQYF	TGTGCCAGCAGTGAAGGGACAGGGCTATATTACGAGCAGTACTTC
few	NA	13	TRBV4-1	TRBJ2-5	CASSQVPQETQYF	TGCGCCAGCAGCCAAGTCCCTCAAGAGACCCAGTACTTC
NA	NA	14	TRBV12-3/TRBV12-4	TRBJ2-2	CASPKTGNTGELFF	TGTGCCAGCCCTAAGACAGGGAACACCGGGGAGCTGTTTTTT
many	TRBD2	15	TRBV6-1	TRBJ2-5	CASSELAGGSETQYF	TGTGCCAGCAGCGAACTAGCGGGGGGATCAGAGACCCAGTACTTC
many	TRBD1	17	TRBV5-1	TRBJ1-2	CASSLGRGRDRVRGYTF	TGCGCCAGCAGCCTCGGGCGGGGACGAGACAGGGTGAGGGGCTACACCTTC
NA	NA	13	TRBV20-1	TRBJ2-7	CSATSTSFYEQYF	TGCAGTGCTACCTCGACTAGTTTCTACGAGCAGTACTTC
once	TRBD1	16	TRBV7-6	TRBJ1-1	CASSHQSRGVNTEAFF	TGTGCCAGCAGCCACCAATCCAGGGGGGTCAACACTGAAGCTTTCTTT
few	NA	15	TRBV12-3/TRBV12-4	TRBJ2-2	CASSPPRQVTGELFF	TGTGCCAGCAGCCCCCCCAGGCAGGTCACCGGGGAGCTGTTTTTT
few	TRBD1	14	TRBV20-1	TRBJ1-2	CSASRTGFDYGYTF	TGCAGTGCTAGCAGGACAGGGTTTGACTATGGCTACACCTTC
many	TRBD2	13	TRBV5-6	TRBJ2-5	CASSFSGRETQYF	TGTGCCAGCAGCTTTAGCGGGAGAGAGACCCAGTACTTC
few	TRBD1	14	TRBV5-1	TRBJ2-3	CASSQGAVTDTQYF	TGCGCCAGCAGTCAGGGGGCTGTCACAGATACGCAGTATTTT
few	TRBD1	16	TRBV28	TRBJ1-2	CASTLPSGTGFYGYTF	TGTGCCAGCACTCTTCCCTCCGGGACAGGGTTCTATGGCTACACCTTC
many	NA	14	TRBV7-2	TRBJ1-5	CASSLGGLGQPQHF	TGTGCCAGCAGCTTAGGGGGCCTCGGTCAGCCCCAGCATTTT
few	NA	15	TRBV6-5	TRBJ1-2	CASSYSSTLNYGYTF	TGTGCCAGCAGTTACTCGAGTACTCTTAACTATGGCTACACCTTC
few	NA	13	TRBV6-5	TRBJ2-5	CASSYSPTAFQYF	TGTGCCAGCAGTTACTCCCCTACGGCCTTCCAGTACTTC
many	NA	15	TRBV12-3/TRBV12-4	TRBJ2-2	CASSPRELNTGELFF	TGTGCCAGCAGTCCGAGGGAACTTAACACCGGGGAGCTGTTTTTT
NA	NA	12	TRBV7-9	TRBJ1-2	CASSFEAYGYTF	TGTGCCAGCAGCTTTGAGGCATATGGCTACACCTTC
NA	TRBD1	15	TRBV6-1	TRBJ2-1	CASRLAGTAYNEQFF	TGTGCCAGCAGGCTTGCCGGGACAGCCTACAATGAGCAGTTCTTC
NA	TRBD1	16	TRBV5-5	TRBJ2-3	CASSLEGDRRTDTQYF	TGTGCCAGCAGCTTGGAGGGGGACAGACGCACAGATACGCAGTATTTT
few	NA	12	TRBV29-1	TRBJ1-3	CSVSIAGNTIYF	TGCAGCGTTAGCATCGCAGGAAACACCATATATTTT
few	NA	13	TRBV7-7	TRBJ2-1	CASSSSNYNEQFF	TGTGCTAGCAGCTCGAGCAACTACAATGAGCAGTTCTTC
many	TRBD1	17	TRBV2	TRBJ1-4	CASSASRTGGVREKLFF	TGTGCCAGCAGTGCATCCCGGACAGGGGGTGTTCGTGAAAAACTGTTTTTT
NA	NA	14	TRBV2	TRBJ1-1	CASSDVGGNTEAFF	TGTGCCAGCAGTGACGTTGGCGGGAACACTGAAGCTTTCTTT
many	TRBD2	16	TRBV4-2	TRBJ2-5	CASSQSRTSGGETQYF	TGTGCCAGCAGCCAGAGCCGGACTAGCGGGGGGGAGACCCAGTACTTC
few	TRBD1	16	TRBV6-4	TRBJ2-2	CASSDSGTAFTGELFF	TGTGCCAGCAGTGACTCTGGGACAGCCTTTACCGGGGAGCTGTTTTTT
many	NA	15	TRBV19	TRBJ1-1	CASSIRRGENTEAFF	TGTGCCAGTAGTATAAGGCGTGGAGAGAACACTGAAGCTTTCTTT
NA	TRBD1	16	TRBV5-1	TRBJ2-3	CASSLAGQGDTDTQYF	TGCGCCAGCAGCTTGGCTGGACAGGGGGATACAGATACGCAGTATTTT
many	TRBD1	14	TRBV5-1	TRBJ1-1	CASRAGTGSTEAFF	TGCGCCAGCAGGGCCGGGACAGGGAGCACTGAAGCTTTCTTT
few	TRBD1	15	TRBV5-1	TRBJ2-3	CASSLEGAGTDTQYF	TGCGCCAGCAGCTTGGAGGGGGCGGGCACAGATACGCAGTATTTT
NA	NA	15	TRBV3-1	TRBJ2-1	CASSQESGRYNEQFF	TGTGCCAGCAGCCAAGAATCGGGCCGTTACAATGAGCAGTTCTTC
NA	NA	14	TRBV6-5	TRBJ1-1	CASSYPPENTEAFF	TGTGCCAGCAGTTACCCCCCAGAGAACACTGAAGCTTTCTTT
NA	NA	14	TRBV15	TRBJ1-6	CATSRMGQNSPLHF	TGTGCCACCAGCAGAATGGGCCAAAATTCACCCCTCCACTTT
many	NA	12	TRBV4-1	TRBJ2-1	CASSPPSNEQFF	TGCGCCAGCAGCCCACCGAGTAATGAGCAGTTCTTC
NA	NA	17	TRBV5-8	TRBJ2-1	CASSLADRTNPYNEQFF	TGTGCCAGCAGCTTGGCCGACAGGACGAACCCCTACAATGAGCAGTTCTTC
NA	NA	13	TRBV5-4	TRBJ1-4	CASSTGIDEKLFF	TGTGCCAGCAGCACTGGGATTGATGAAAAACTGTTTTTT
few	NA	15	TRBV7-2	TRBJ2-3	CASSLTGFSTDTQYF	TGTGCCAGCAGCTTAACGGGGTTTAGCACAGATACGCAGTATTTT
NA	TRBD2	17	TRBV4-2	TRBJ2-1	CASSPPGTSGGADEQFF	TGTGCCAGCAGCCCACCCGGGACTAGCGGGGGGGCCGATGAGCAGTTCTTC
NA	TRBD1	15	TRBV9	TRBJ1-5	CASSPGTGPGQPQHF	TGTGCCAGCAGCCCCGGGACAGGGCCGGGACAGCCCCAGCATTTT
few	NA	13	TRBV6-2/TRBV6-3	TRBJ2-1	CASSTGLGNEQFF	TGTGCCAGCAGTACCGGTCTAGGGAATGAGCAGTTCTTC
NA	NA	12	TRBV20-1	TRBJ2-3	CSASRTADTQYF	TGCAGTGCTAGCCGGACAGCAGATACGCAGTATTTT
many	NA	13	TRBV5-1	TRBJ2-1	CASSLSTVNEQFF	TGCGCCAGCAGCTTGTCGACAGTCAATGAGCAGTTCTTC
NA	NA	15	TRBV7-2	TRBJ1-6	CASMDSLGGSSPLHF	TGTGCCAGCATGGACAGTCTGGGAGGATCTTCACCCCTCCACTTT
NA	TRBD1	14	TRBV20-1	TRBJ2-3	CSAPTGYGTDTQYF	TGCAGTGCTCCGACAGGGTACGGCACAGATACGCAGTATTTT
few	NA	13	TRBV27	TRBJ2-5	CATKRTSQETQYF	TGTGCCACCAAAAGGACCAGCCAAGAGACCCAGTACTTC
few	NA	16	TRBV4-1	TRBJ1-2	CASSPVGGDPARGYTF	TGCGCCAGCAGCCCCGTGGGGGGGGACCCCGCGCGTGGCTACACCTTC
NA	NA	13	TRBV20-1	TRBJ1-5	CSASPDSLLPQHF	TGCAGTGCTAGCCCGGACAGCCTTTTGCCCCAGCATTTT
few	NA	16	TRBV6-5	TRBJ2-3	CASSYRGDSSTDTQYF	TGTGCCAGCAGTTACCGGGGGGACAGCAGCACAGATACGCAGTATTTT
NA	NA	13	TRBV12-3/TRBV12-4	TRBJ2-7	CASSYLGLAGQYF	TGTGCCAGCAGTTACCTTGGGTTGGCAGGGCAGTACTTC
NA	NA	17	TRBV5-1	TRBJ2-3	CASSLSGVHSSTDTQYF	TGCGCCAGCAGCTTGTCAGGGGTCCATTCTAGCACAGATACGCAGTATTTT
NA	NA	12	TRBV5-6	TRBJ2-7	CASSFMTYEQYF	TGTGCCAGCAGCTTCATGACCTACGAGCAGTACTTC